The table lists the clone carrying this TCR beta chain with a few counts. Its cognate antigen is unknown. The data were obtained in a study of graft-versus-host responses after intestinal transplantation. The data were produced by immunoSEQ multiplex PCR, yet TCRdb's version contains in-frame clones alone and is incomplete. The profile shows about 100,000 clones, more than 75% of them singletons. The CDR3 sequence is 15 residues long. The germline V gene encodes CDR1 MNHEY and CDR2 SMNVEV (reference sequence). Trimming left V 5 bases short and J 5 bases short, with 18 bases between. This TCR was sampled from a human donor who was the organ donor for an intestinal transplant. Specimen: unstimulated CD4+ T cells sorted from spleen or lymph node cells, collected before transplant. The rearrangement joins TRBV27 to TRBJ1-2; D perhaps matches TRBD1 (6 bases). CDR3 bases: TGTGCCAGCAGTCCCGGACAGAACTCTCGGTATGGCTACACCTTC. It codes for CASSPGQNSRYGYTF.